These T cell receptor beta chains were read from a single sample in a study of blood T cell repertoires in COVID-19. The assay was immunoSEQ multiplex PCR, and TCRdb's table has in-frame clones only and misses some. The sample contains 70,000 to 75,000 clones, roughly 80% of which appear only once. Sequencing input: peripheral blood. These TCRs come from a woman over 75 with active or convalescent COVID-19. CDR3s include the opening cysteine and the closing phenylalanine or tryptophan. Each record gives: clone size, V gene, J gene, D gene, CDR3 DNA, CDR3 protein. The D gene is left open where the match is weak. Not all rows give a size; the values are once, few, many and, for expanded clones, a class.

-	TRBV1	TRBJ2-7	-	TGCACCAGCAGCCAACCGGGGGCGGGAGGCAAGGAAGGCGAGCAGTACTTC	CTSSQPGAGGKEGEQYF
-	TRBV25-1	TRBJ2-7	TRBD1	TGTGCCAGCACCGGACAGGGGGCCTTCTTAGAGCAGTACTTC	CASTGQGAFLEQYF
few	TRBV3-1/TRBV3-2	TRBJ2-2	-	TGTGCCAGCAGCCACACTTCCGGGACACCAAGTGGGGAGCTGTTTTTT	CASSHTSGTPSGELFF
-	TRBV7-8	TRBJ1-6	-	TGTGCCAGCAGCCCCTCGCGGGGGCAAAGTTCACCCCTCCACTTT	CASSPSRGQSSPLHF
-	TRBV12-3/TRBV12-4	TRBJ2-4	-	TGTGCCAGCAGTTTTTCGGGCAAAAACATTCAGTACTTC	CASSFSGKNIQYF
-	TRBV6-5	TRBJ2-2	TRBD2	TGTGCCAGCAGTTACTTGGCTAGCGGGAATAACGGGGAGCTGTTTTTT	CASSYLASGNNGELFF
-	TRBV5-1	TRBJ2-5	TRBD1	TGCGCCAGCAGCTCGGGACAGGGGATGGCGGAGACCCAGTACTTC	CASSSGQGMAETQYF
-	TRBV6-5	TRBJ1-4	-	TGTGCCAGCAGTTTCGCAGGACAGACAACTAATGAAAAACTGTTTTTT	CASSFAGQTTNEKLFF
-	TRBV28	TRBJ1-2	-	TGTGCCAGCGTCGGTGGACTGGGCCATGGCTACACCTTC	CASVGGLGHGYTF
-	TRBV5-1	TRBJ2-1	-	TGCGCCAGCAGGGACTCAAGCTCCTACAATGAGCAGTTCTTC	CASRDSSSYNEQFF
once	TRBV24-1	TRBJ1-1	-	TGTGCCACCATGGCTGGCACTGAAGCTTTCTTT	CATMAGTEAFF
-	TRBV20-1	TRBJ2-5	-	TGCAGTGCTAGTCACGACTCCCAAAAGACCCAGTACTTC	CSASHDSQKTQYF
-	TRBV2	TRBJ1-6	-	TGTGCCAGCAGTGAAGACGAGGCTTCACCCCTCCACTTT	CASSEDEASPLHF
-	TRBV28	TRBJ1-5	TRBD1	TGTGCCAGCAGTTTAGGGGGGGGACAGGGAAGCAATCAGCCCCAGCATTTT	CASSLGGGQGSNQPQHF
-	TRBV2	TRBJ2-6	-	TGTGCCAGCAACATAGGGGCCAACGTCCTGACTTTC	CASNIGANVLTF
-	TRBV7-2	TRBJ2-3	TRBD2	TGTGCCAGCAGCTTAACGTCGGGGGGGACAGATACGCAGTATTTT	CASSLTSGGTDTQYF
-	TRBV4-3	TRBJ2-7	-	TGCGCCAGCAGCCCTACTTTGGAGTTCTACGAGCAGTACTTC	CASSPTLEFYEQYF
-	TRBV6-2/TRBV6-3	TRBJ2-2	TRBD1	TGTGCCAGCAGTTACTCCCGGACAGGGGCCGGGGAGCTGTTTTTT	CASSYSRTGAGELFF
-	TRBV18	TRBJ2-7	-	TGTGCCAGCTCATCGGGACTCCCGGGAACATACGAGCAGTACTTC	CASSSGLPGTYEQYF
-	TRBV5-4	TRBJ1-2	-	TGTGCCAGCAGCTTGAATAACAGGGATGGCTACACCTTC	CASSLNNRDGYTF
once	TRBV12-5	TRBJ1-3	TRBD1	TGTGCTAGTGGTTTGGCACAGGGGCCTGGAAACACCATATATTTT	CASGLAQGPGNTIYF
-	TRBV10-3	TRBJ2-1	TRBD1	TGTGCCACTGGACAGGGGGTGGACAATGAGCAGTTCTTC	CATGQGVDNEQFF
-	TRBV12-3/TRBV12-4	TRBJ1-3	-	TGTGCCAGCAGTCCCGTCCCCACCATATATTTT	CASSPVPTIYF
-	TRBV18	TRBJ2-1	TRBD2	TGTGCCAGCTCCCCAAGGACTAGCGGGGAGCAGTTCTTC	CASSPRTSGEQFF
-	TRBV6-6	TRBJ1-1	-	TGTGCCAGCAGGGATACAGGGTATGGTACTGAAGCTTTCTTT	CASRDTGYGTEAFF
-	TRBV4-2	TRBJ1-2	-	TGTGCCAGCAGCCAAGAGGACACCCCTAACTATGGCTACACCTTC	CASSQEDTPNYGYTF
-	TRBV4-3	TRBJ1-1	TRBD1	TGCGCCAGCAGCCAAGAATCCCGGCGGGACAGGACAAACACTGAAGCTTTCTTT	CASSQESRRDRTNTEAFF
-	TRBV2	TRBJ1-1	-	TGTGCCAGCACCTCGCGGGGGGCGCGGGGTATGAACACTGAAGCTTTCTTT	CASTSRGARGMNTEAFF
-	TRBV6-6	TRBJ2-2	-	TGTGCCAGCAACCTAAACACCGGGGAGCTGTTTTTT	CASNLNTGELFF
once	TRBV2	TRBJ2-2	-	TGTGCCAATTCAAGGCAGGGGAGAAACACCGGGGAGCTGTTTTTT	CANSRQGRNTGELFF
-	TRBV10-3	TRBJ2-7	TRBD1	TGTGCCATCTCCGGGACAGGCTCCTACGAGCAGTACTTC	CAISGTGSYEQYF
-	TRBV30	TRBJ2-1	TRBD2	TGTGCCTGGAGTGAAAATATCGGTGGCGGGAGCCGGCGGAATGAGCAGTTCTTC	CAWSENIGGGSRRNEQFF
-	TRBV7-6	TRBJ2-1	-	TGTGCCAGCAGCGATCCTAGGGGGAGCTCCTACAATGAGCAGTTCTTC	CASSDPRGSSYNEQFF
-	TRBV7-8	TRBJ2-1	-	TGTGCCAGCAGCCTAGGACACTCCCTCTACAATGAGCAGTTCTTC	CASSLGHSLYNEQFF
-	TRBV5-5	TRBJ2-5	TRBD1	TGTGCCAGCAGCTTGCCAACAGGGGCCCAGTACTTC	CASSLPTGAQYF
-	TRBV28	TRBJ2-7	-	TGTGCCAGCAGACCCCGTGAAGGGGCCTACGAGCAGTACTTC	CASRPREGAYEQYF
-	TRBV6-1	TRBJ2-5	TRBD2	TGTGCCAGCAGTGAGGGACTAGCGGGGGGCCAAGAGACCCAGTACTTC	CASSEGLAGGQETQYF
-	TRBV29-1	TRBJ1-2	-	TGCAGCGCCCGGGCGGGCTTCAGACACTATGGCTACACCTTC	CSARAGFRHYGYTF
-	TRBV7-2	TRBJ2-5	-	TGTGCCAGCAGCTTGATTTCCGGGACTCCAAACGATCTACAAGAGACCCAGTACTTC	CASSLISGTPNDLQETQYF
-	TRBV5-1	TRBJ1-4	TRBD1	TGCGCCAGCAGCCCTGGGACAGGGGGAACTAATGAAAAACTGTTTTTT	CASSPGTGGTNEKLFF
-	TRBV30	TRBJ2-7	TRBD2	TGTGCCTGCCGAAGGGGACTAGCAGATGATTACGAGCAGTACTTC	CACRRGLADDYEQYF
-	TRBV28	TRBJ1-4	-	TGTGCCAGCCTCCGCGGGTACAGAAACCCCGCCTCTAATGAAAAACTGTTTTTT	CASLRGYRNPASNEKLFF
-	TRBV28	TRBJ1-4	TRBD1	TGTGCCAGCAGTTTGTGGACAGGGCGGCGGGAAAAACTGTTTTTT	CASSLWTGRREKLFF
-	TRBV29-1	TRBJ2-1	-	TGCAGCGCGTCAGGGGTGGATGAGCAGTTCTTC	CSASGVDEQFF
few	TRBV27	TRBJ1-2	-	TGTGCCAGCAGTTTAGGGGCAGGGCTTAACTATGGCTACACCTTC	CASSLGAGLNYGYTF
-	TRBV7-2	TRBJ2-7	-	TGTGCCAGCACCCTGGAGCGACGAACCTACGAGCAGTACTTC	CASTLERRTYEQYF
-	TRBV5-8	TRBJ1-2	-	TGTGCCAGCAGCTTGTACCGGGAAATTGGCTACACCTTC	CASSLYREIGYTF
-	TRBV27	TRBJ1-5	TRBD1	TGTGCCAGCAGGGACAGGGGCCAGCCCCAGCATTTT	CASRDRGQPQHF
-	TRBV11-2	TRBJ1-3	-	TGTGCCAGCAGCCCTGACAGGACCTCTGGAAACACCATATATTTT	CASSPDRTSGNTIYF
-	TRBV6-5	TRBJ2-1	TRBD1	TGTGCCAGCAGTTACCCAAGACAGGGGCAGCGGATTGAGCAGTTCTTC	CASSYPRQGQRIEQFF